Below are 13 T cell receptor beta chains sequenced from a single sample in a study of radiation and T cells in renal cell carcinoma. Indicated time point: blood 4 weeks post-SBRT, at nephrectomy. Treatment reported: 15 Gy SBRT to primary tumor, nephrectomy 4 weeks later. The repertoire was sequenced with immunoSEQ multiplex PCR; TCRdb's copy has only in-frame clones and lacks some. The sample includes some 44,000 clones, over 80% of them seen just once. This material consisted of blood, taken from a patient whose treatment included radiotherapy and nephrectomy. Receptors were obtained from a woman in her seventies with renal cell carcinoma.

V usage is TRBV6-1 and J usage is TRBJ2-3, with a possible D match to TRBD1 (5 bases). Trimming pared 1 base from V and 2 bases from J, leaving 10 bases between. Germline V CDR1 and CDR2: MNHNS, SASEGT. This CDR3 spans 15 amino acids. The DNA for the CDR3 is TGTGCCAGCAGTGAAGGGGGCCTGCCCACAGATACGCAGTATTTT. Amino acid sequence: CASSEGGLPTDTQYF.

This sequence joins TRBV29-1 and TRBJ1-4, with 9 bases matching TRBD1. V was clipped by 6 bases and J by 8 bases; unmatched bases: 7. CDR3 length equals 13 residues. Germline V gene data show CDR1 as SQVTM and CDR2 as ANQGSEA. The DNA for the CDR3 is TGCAGCGTCAAGACAGGGGGAAGCGAAAAACTGTTTTTT. As protein: CSVKTGGSEKLFF.

The rearrangement links TRBV7-3 to TRBJ2-5; no reliable D call. Germline CDR1 SGHTA, CDR2 FQGTGA. Trimming cost V 4 bases and J 0 bases, with 6 bases left between them. This CDR3 contains 13 residues. For the CDR3, the DNA is TGTGCCAGCAGCTCGAGGTACCAAGAGACCCAGTACTTC. Amino acids: CASSSRYQETQYF. The full variable domain, rest sourced from reference TRBV7-3 and TRBJ2-5, is GAGVSQTPSNKVTEKGKYVELRCDPISGHTALYWYRQSLGQGPEFLIYFQGTGAADDSGLPNDRFFAVRPEGSVSTLKIQRTERGDSAVYLCASSSRYQETQYFGPGTRLLVL.

This clone was counted once. The chain has TRBV11-2 and TRBJ1-1; D unresolved. This CDR3 has 15 amino acids. Germline V gene data show CDR1 as SGHAT and CDR2 as FQNNGV. V dropped 0 bases and J dropped 4 bases, with 12 bases sitting between them. The chain's CDR3 is CASSLEGRLGTEAFF. CDR3 DNA sequence: TGTGCCAGCAGCTTAGAAGGCAGGTTGGGCACTGAAGCTTTCTTT.

This chain joins TRBV27 and TRBJ1-5, with a possible D match to TRBD1 (6 bases). Germline V lookup: CDR1 MNHEY, CDR2 SMNVEV (reference sequence). The CDR3 runs to 15 residues. Trimming pared 6 bases from V and 4 bases from J, leaving 16 bases between. The CDR3 region has the DNA TGTGCCAGCAGCACTGGGACATCCTCTAATCAGCCCCAGCATTTT. This sequence encodes CASSTGTSSNQPQHF.

The rearrangement joins TRBV6-5 to TRBJ1-2; D gene uncertain. Germline CDR1 MNHEY, CDR2 SVGAGI. V was clipped by 2 bases and J by 6 bases, with 13 bases between them. CDR3 size: 14 residues. The CDR3: CASSYTIGNNGYTF. CDR3 DNA sequence: TGTGCCAGCAGTTACACGATCGGGAATAATGGCTACACCTTC.

There are a few counts of this clone. The rearrangement links TRBV7-6 to TRBJ1-2, with TRBD1 identical over 9 bases. This CDR3 is 15 amino acids long. Germline CDR1 and CDR2: SGHVS and FNYEAQ. V shed 2 bases and J 7 bases; nucleotides not matched to a gene: 8. The DNA of the CDR3 is TGTGCCAGCAGCTTAACAGGGGGCCAATCTGGTGGCTACACCTTC. Translated, it gives CASSLTGGQSGGYTF.

The chain joins TRBV9 to TRBJ1-3; the D gene is possibly TRBD1 (5 bases). The V gene's germline CDR1 is SGDLS and CDR2 YYNGEE. The CDR3 is made up of 16 amino acids. The V end lost 4 bases, the J end lost 0 bases, and 14 bases lay between the germline ends. CDR3 protein: CASSPSTGVSGNTIYF. In DNA, the CDR3 is TGTGCCAGCAGCCCTTCGACGGGGGTCTCTGGAAACACCATATATTTT.

The chain combines TRBV10-3 with TRBJ1-5, with D maybe TRBD1 (5 bases). The germline V and J ends were trimmed by 3 bases and 3 bases, with 9 bases remaining between them. The V gene's germline CDR1 is ENHRY and CDR2 SYGVKD. The CDR3 covers 14 residues. This CDR3 is CAISDAGNNQPQHF. The CDR3 DNA reads TGTGCCATCAGTGATGCAGGGAACAATCAGCCCCAGCATTTT.

The chain couples TRBV5-1 to TRBJ2-3; tentative D call: TRBD2 (6 bases). Trimming took off 4 bases at V and 4 bases at J, with 13 bases between the two ends. Germline CDR1 and CDR2: SGHRS and YFSETQ. The CDR3 loop spans 14 amino acids. In nucleotides, the CDR3 is TGCGCCAGCAGCGGGTCTGGGGGGTCAGATACGCAGTATTTT. Its translation: CASSGSGGSDTQYF.

The CDR3 here is CASTTGSYEQYF. The CDR3 DNA follows: TGTGCCAGCACAACTGGCTCCTACGAGCAGTACTTC. The J gene is TRBJ2-7, the V gene TRBV6-1; D is unresolved. The CDR3 spans 12 residues. V gave up 7 bases and J gave up 0 bases, with 7 bases separating them. Germline CDR1 MNHNS, CDR2 SASEGT.

The V call is TRBV7-2, the J call TRBJ1-5, with TRBD1 matching over 7 bases. V was clipped by 6 bases and J by 5 bases; unmatched bases: 7. The CDR3 runs 14 residues. Germline loops: CDR1 SGHTA, CDR2 FQGNSA. The CDR3 DNA sequence: TGTGCCAGCAGTTGGGGAGGGGGCGATCAGCCCCAGCATTTT. Its protein is CASSWGGGDQPQHF.

The V and J genes are TRBV10-3 and TRBJ2-7; the match to TRBD2 covers 7 bases. There are 16 residues in the CDR3. Germline trimming cut 0 bases from V and 4 bases from J; bases unmatched to any gene: 9. The germline V gene encodes CDR1 ENHRY and CDR2 SYGVKD. For the CDR3, the DNA is TGTGCCATCAGTGAGTCGACGGGGGGTTCGGTTTACGAGCAGTACTTC. Its translation is CAISESTGGSVYEQYF.